The T cell receptor beta chain described here comes from a study of blood T cell repertoires in COVID-19. Across the whole study: COVID-19 samples collected from the United States, Italy and Spain covered acute and convalescent phases.

This CDR3 is 11 amino acids long. CDR1 is SEHNR, CDR2 FQNEAQ, per germline (reference sequence). Trimming left V 2 bases short and J 9 bases short, with 6 bases between. Assay: immunoSEQ multiplex PCR; the TCRdb copy retains only in-frame clones and omits some. The data show fewer than 250,000 clones, about 83% seen once. This clone has only one observation. This sequence joins TRBV7-9 and TRBJ2-3; D gene unclear. The sample was peripheral blood. This receptor was identified in a human donor in a cohort sampled during active COVID-19. CDR3 bases: TGTGCCAGCAGCTTATCCTTAACGCAGTATTTT. It translates to CASSLSLTQYF.